Sequencing of this T cell receptor beta chain was carried out in a study of beta chain features in type 1 diabetes. This clone was counted only a few times. Its antigen is currently unknown. General study results and limits: All four CD4+ subsets from Type 1 diabetes patients carried moderately but significantly shorter TCRB CDR3s. It was not settled here whether HLA type affects TCRB rearrangement. Cells that show high TCR expression could be over-represented by cDNA sequencing.

Expressed TCRB transcripts were sequenced after all isolated RNA was converted to cDNA. Repertoires were generated with immunoSEQ multiplex PCR, while TCRdb's copy carries only in-frame clones and drops some. Of some 300,000 clones in the sample, roughly 8% are singletons; the top ten hold more than 0.8%. The sequenced sample was central memory CD4+ T cells from blood. The receptor's source is a woman aged 18-29 years in good health.

CDR3 bases: TGCGCCAGCAGCTCCACAGGGGGCTTCAATGAGCAGTTCTTC. It is translated as CASSSTGGFNEQFF. The chain combines TRBV5-1 with TRBJ2-1, with TRBD1 matching over 9 bases. In germline, CDR1 is SGHRS, CDR2 YFSETQ. V was pared by 3 bases and J by 6 bases, with 4 bases of the junction left unmatched. The CDR3 is 14 amino acids. Full variable domain (missing parts from reference TRBV5-1 and TRBJ2-1): KAGVTQTPRYLIKTRGQQVTLSCSPISGHRSVSWYQQTPGQGLQFLFEYFSETQRNKGNFPGRFSGRQFSNSRSEMNVSTLELGDSALYLCASSSTGGFNEQFFGPGTRLTVL.